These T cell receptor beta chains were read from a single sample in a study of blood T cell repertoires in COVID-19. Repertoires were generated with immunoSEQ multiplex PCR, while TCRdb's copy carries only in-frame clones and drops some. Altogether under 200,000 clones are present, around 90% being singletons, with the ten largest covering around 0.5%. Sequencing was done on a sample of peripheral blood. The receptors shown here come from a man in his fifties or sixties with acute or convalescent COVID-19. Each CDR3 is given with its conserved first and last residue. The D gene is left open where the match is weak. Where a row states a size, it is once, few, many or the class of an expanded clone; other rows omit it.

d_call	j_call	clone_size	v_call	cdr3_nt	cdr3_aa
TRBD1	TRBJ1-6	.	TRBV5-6	TGTGCCAGCAGCTTGGCAGCAGGGGGTCGTTCACCCCTCCACTTT	CASSLAAGGRSPLHF
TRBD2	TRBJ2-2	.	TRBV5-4	TGTGCCAGCAGCTTGGCGGGGGGGAACACCGGGGAGCTGTTTTTT	CASSLAGGNTGELFF
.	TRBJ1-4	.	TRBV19	TGTGCCAGTAGTAGAAGACAGTCAACTAATGAAAAACTGTTTTTT	CASSRRQSTNEKLFF
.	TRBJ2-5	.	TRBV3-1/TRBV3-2	TGTGCCAGCAGCCAAGAAGCGGCCGGGGAAGAGACCCAGTACTTC	CASSQEAAGEETQYF
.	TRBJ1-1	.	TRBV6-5	TGTGCCAGCAGTTACTCGCGGGGGGGGGTTAACACTGAAGCTTTCTTT	CASSYSRGGVNTEAFF
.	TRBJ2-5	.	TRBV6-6	TGTGCCAGCTCCAACCGGGGGTTGGGGGAGACCCAGTACTTC	CASSNRGLGETQYF
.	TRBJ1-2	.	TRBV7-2	TGTGCCAGCTCCCATGCAAGGACTGTGACGGGGGAGGGCTACACCTTC	CASSHARTVTGEGYTF
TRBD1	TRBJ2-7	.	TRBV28	TGTGCCACCGTCCCTGGGACAGCGAGCTCCTACGAGCAGTACTTC	CATVPGTASSYEQYF
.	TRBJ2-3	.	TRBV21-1	TGTGCCAGCAGCCAAGTCGGGTCTAGCGGGAGGTTGGGCACAGATACGCAGTATTTT	CASSQVGSSGRLGTDTQYF
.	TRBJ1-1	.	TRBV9	TGTGCCAGCAGCGTTTCGCCAGGGAACACTGAAGCTTTCTTT	CASSVSPGNTEAFF
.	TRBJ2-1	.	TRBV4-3	TGCGCCAGCAGCCAGTCGACAGAACCCTACAATGAGCAGTTCTTC	CASSQSTEPYNEQFF
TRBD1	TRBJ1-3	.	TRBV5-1	TGCGCCAGCAGCTCGGACAGGGCGCTTAGCACCATATATTTT	CASSSDRALSTIYF
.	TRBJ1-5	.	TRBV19	TGTGCCAGTAGGGGAGCGGGAGGCAATCAGCCCCAGCATTTT	CASRGAGGNQPQHF
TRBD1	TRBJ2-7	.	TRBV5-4	TGTGCCAGCAGCTATGAAGGACAGGGCTACGAGCAGTACTTC	CASSYEGQGYEQYF
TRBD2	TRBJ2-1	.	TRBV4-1	TGCGCCAGCAGCCAAGAGGGAGCGGGAGTCGGTTACAATGAGCAGTTCTTC	CASSQEGAGVGYNEQFF
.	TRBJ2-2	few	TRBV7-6	TGTGCCGGGGGCAGCCCGAACACCGGGGAGCTGTTTTTT	CAGGSPNTGELFF
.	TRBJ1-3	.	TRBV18	TGTGCCAGCTCACTAGGAAGGGGGTCCGGAAACACCATATATTTT	CASSLGRGSGNTIYF
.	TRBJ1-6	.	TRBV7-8	TGTGCCAGCAGCTTAGAGGTGGGAGGATCACCCCTCCACTTT	CASSLEVGGSPLHF
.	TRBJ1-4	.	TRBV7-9	TGTGCCAGCAGCTTAGTTCTTGAAAAACTGTTTTTT	CASSLVLEKLFF
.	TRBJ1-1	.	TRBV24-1	TGTGCCACCCGGGCGGGCACTGAAGCTTTCTTT	CATRAGTEAFF